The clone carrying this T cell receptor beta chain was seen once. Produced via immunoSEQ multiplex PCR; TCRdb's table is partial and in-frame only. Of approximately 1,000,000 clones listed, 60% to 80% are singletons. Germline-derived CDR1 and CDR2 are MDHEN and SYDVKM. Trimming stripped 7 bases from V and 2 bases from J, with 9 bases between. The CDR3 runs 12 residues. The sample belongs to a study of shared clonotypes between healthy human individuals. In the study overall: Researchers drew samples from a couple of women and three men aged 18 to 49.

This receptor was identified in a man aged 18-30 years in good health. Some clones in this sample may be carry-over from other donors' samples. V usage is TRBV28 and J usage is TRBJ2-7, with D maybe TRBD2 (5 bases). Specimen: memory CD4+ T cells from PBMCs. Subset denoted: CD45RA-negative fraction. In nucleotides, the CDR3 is TGTGCCAGCACGGTCGGGACCTACGAGCAGTACTTC. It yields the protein CASTVGTYEQYF. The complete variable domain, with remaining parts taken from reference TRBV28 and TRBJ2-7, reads DVKVTQSSRYLVKRTGEKVFLECVQDMDHENMFWYRQDPGLGLRLIYFSYDVKMKEKGDIPEGYSVSREKKERFSLILESASTNQTSMYLCASTVGTYEQYFGPGTRLTVT.